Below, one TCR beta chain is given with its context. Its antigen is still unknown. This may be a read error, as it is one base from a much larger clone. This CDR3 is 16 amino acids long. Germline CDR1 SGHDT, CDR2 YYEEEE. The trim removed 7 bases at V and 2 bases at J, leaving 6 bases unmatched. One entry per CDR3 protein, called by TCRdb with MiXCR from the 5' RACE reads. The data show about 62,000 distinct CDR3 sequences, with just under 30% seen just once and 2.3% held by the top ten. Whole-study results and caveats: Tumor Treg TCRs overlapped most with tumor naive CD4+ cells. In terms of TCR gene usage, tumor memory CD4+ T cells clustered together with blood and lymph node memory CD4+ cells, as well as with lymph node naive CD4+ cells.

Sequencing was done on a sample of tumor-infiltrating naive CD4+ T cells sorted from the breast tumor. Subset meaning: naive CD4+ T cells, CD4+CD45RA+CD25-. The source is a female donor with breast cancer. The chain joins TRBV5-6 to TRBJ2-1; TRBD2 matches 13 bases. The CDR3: CASGRTSGSTYNEQFF. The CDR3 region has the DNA TGTGCCAGCGGCCGGACTAGCGGGAGTACCTACAATGAGCAGTTCTTC.